This TCR beta chain derives from a study of blood T cell repertoires in COVID-19. Overall study context: The United States, Italy and Spain were the sources of the acute and convalescent COVID-19 samples. From T cells, B-cell-depleted T cells, or PBMCs came the material, which was cDNA or gDNA.

Authors' methods: Nucleated cell number was recorded as an estimate derived from reference gene primer amplification. Repertoires were generated with immunoSEQ multiplex PCR, while TCRdb's copy carries only in-frame clones and drops some. V, J and clone size are taken as reported in that table, and D and trimming were inferred from the DNA itself. Among about 110,000 clones listed, approximately 87% were seen once. The CDR3 covers 14 residues. With V trimmed by 3 bases and J by 6 bases, 7 bases remained unmatched. Germline CDR1 is LNHDA and CDR2 is SQIVND (reference sequence). This sequence joins TRBV19 and TRBJ1-1; TRBD1 aligns across 7 bases. The source is an older woman with acute or convalescent COVID-19. The source material was peripheral blood. The CDR3 protein is CASSILTGRAEAFF. DNA for the CDR3: TGTGCCAGTAGTATCCTGACAGGGAGAGCTGAAGCTTTCTTT.